This T cell receptor (beta chain) was profiled in a study of beta chain features in type 1 diabetes. Study-level findings and limits: The study notes PCR might favor shorter templates equally in patients and controls. Whether TCRB rearrangement is influenced by HLA type was left unresolved in this analysis.

About this clone: Antigen specificity is unknown.

The germline V gene encodes CDR1 KGHSH and CDR2 LQKENI. V lost 2 bases and J 6 bases, leaving 13 bases between the germline ends. The CDR3 spans 14 residues. Expressed TCRB transcripts got sequenced, as all isolated RNA was reverse transcribed. Measured with immunoSEQ multiplex PCR; TCRdb has only the in-frame clones, and not every one. The sample lists under 450,000 clones, over 12% occurring once. The clonotype comes from a woman aged 18-29 years in good health. The material sequenced was naive CD4+ T cells from blood. The rearrangement links TRBV18 to TRBJ1-1, with D possibly matching TRBD1 (5 bases). The CDR3, as DNA: TGTGCCAGCTCACCAGTGGGGGGGAGGGCTGAAGCTTTCTTT. Translating it yields CASSPVGGRAEAFF.